This T cell receptor (beta chain) was identified in a study of shared clonotypes between healthy human individuals. Study context: The donor pool was made up of two women and three men aged 18 to 49.

Profiling relied on immunoSEQ multiplex PCR, and the TCRdb table lists in-frame clones only, not all of them. The sample has roughly 2.1 million clones, about 93% seen once; the top ten hold more than 1.5%. Per the germline V gene, CDR1 is GTSNPN and CDR2 is SVGIG (reference sequence). The CDR3 length is 15 residues. Trimming removed 7 bases from V and 4 bases from J, with 23 bases in between. The naive CD8 subset, CD45RO-negative cells positively selected for CCR7, excluded terminally differentiated effector memory CD45RA+ cells. Material: naive CD8+ T cells from PBMCs. V gene TRBV30 combines with J gene TRBJ2-7; D gene unclear. This TCR was sampled from a man between 18 and 29 years old in good health. Some clones in this sample may be carry-over from other donors' samples. The CDR3 region is CASRPPPPAKYEQYF. CDR3 DNA sequence: TGTGCCTCCCGCCCCCCTCCCCCTGCCAAATACGAGCAGTACTTC.